Listed here are 9 T cell receptor beta chains from one sample, sequenced in a study of T cells after yellow fever vaccination. TCRdb passed the 5' RACE reads through MiXCR, listing each CDR3 protein once. This sample yields 450,000 to 550,000 distinct CDR3 sequences, of which 20% to 25% are seen a single time; approximately 16% belongs to the top ten. Source: PBMCs, taken approximately 22 days after the first yellow fever vaccination. The receptor source for this set is a man younger than 30 who received the YFV17D yellow fever vaccine.

The chain couples TRBV5-6 to TRBJ1-2; no definite D call. CDR1 is SGHDT and CDR2 is YYEEEE in the germline V gene. V was pared by 1 base and J by 1 base, with 14 bases between. The CDR3 loop spans 16 amino acids. The DNA of the CDR3 is TGTGCCAGCAGCTTGATGCGCATACGGTTTAACTATGGCTACACCTTC. Translated: CASSLMRIRFNYGYTF.

Many counts were recorded for this clonotype. This chain connects TRBV7-2 to TRBJ2-1; TRBD2 is a possible D gene (5 bases). CDR1 SGHTA and CDR2 FQGNSA come from the germline V gene. This CDR3 is built from 12 residues. The germline V and J ends were trimmed by 8 bases and 0 bases, with 5 bases remaining between them. The CDR3 region is CASGSSYNEQFF. The CDR3 DNA sequence: TGTGCCAGCGGGAGCTCCTACAATGAGCAGTTCTTC. The full variable domain, its missing parts supplied by reference TRBV7-2 and TRBJ2-1, is GAGVSQSPSNKVTEKGKDVELRCDPISGHTALYWYRQSLGQGLEFLIYFQGNSAPDKSGLPSDRFSAERTGGSVSTLTIQRTQQEDSAVYLCASGSSYNEQFFGPGTRLTVL.

A few counts support this clonotype. This chain links TRBV7-2 with TRBJ2-3; D is unclear. V was trimmed by 1 base and J by 1 base, leaving 6 bases between them. Per the germline V gene, CDR1 is SGHTA and CDR2 is FQGNSA. The CDR3 consists of 14 residues. The CDR3 reads CASSLVWGTDTQYF. The CDR3 DNA follows: TGTGCCAGCAGCTTAGTGTGGGGCACAGATACGCAGTATTTT. The full variable domain, its missing parts supplied by reference TRBV7-2 and TRBJ2-3, is GAGVSQSPSNKVTEKGKDVELRCDPISGHTALYWYRQSLGQGLEFLIYFQGNSAPDKSGLPSDRFSAERTGGSVSTLTIQRTQQEDSAVYLCASSLVWGTDTQYFGPGTRLTVL.

This clonotype was seen only a few times. This sequence joins TRBV5-5 and TRBJ2-4; either TRBD1 or TRBD2 may fit D (5 bases each). Germline loops: CDR1 SGHKS, CDR2 YYEKEE (reference sequence). Trimming cost V 0 bases and J 5 bases, with 21 bases left between them. The CDR3 is 18 amino acids. DNA of the CDR3: TGTGCCAGCAGCTTGGGCTCCGGGACGGGTAGAGGCGAAAACATTCAGTACTTC. This translates into CASSLGSGTGRGENIQYF.

The chain carries TRBV5-6 and TRBJ2-3; maybe TRBD1 (6 bases). The germline gives CDR1 SGHDT, CDR2 YYEEEE. V was clipped by 4 bases and J by 0 bases, with 12 bases between them. The CDR3 is 15 amino acids. The CDR3 DNA is TGTGCCAGCAGCCCGTGGGGGCCTAGCACAGATACGCAGTATTTT. Amino acids: CASSPWGPSTDTQYF.

There are a few counts of this clonotype. V gene TRBV24-1 combines with J gene TRBJ2-1; no reliable D call. This CDR3 has 12 residues. The V gene lost 2 bases and the J gene lost 9 bases, with 7 bases spanning the gap. The V gene's germline CDR1 is KGHDR and CDR2 SFDVKD. The CDR3 reads CATSDYGSEQFF. The CDR3 DNA follows: TGTGCCACCAGTGATTATGGCAGTGAGCAGTTCTTC.

This clonotype occurred a few times. The chain couples TRBV5-1 to TRBJ2-2; D possibly matches TRBD1 or TRBD2 (6 bases each). Trimming cost V 0 bases and J 2 bases, with 14 bases left between them. This CDR3 has 17 amino acids. CDR1 SGHRS and CDR2 YFSETQ come from the germline V gene. The CDR3 bases are TGCGCCAGCAGCTTGGTCGGGGGCACAATTAACACCGGGGAGCTGTTTTTT. Translated: CASSLVGGTINTGELFF. The variable domain in full, completed from reference TRBV5-1 and TRBJ2-2, reads KAGVTQTPRYLIKTRGQQVTLSCSPISGHRSVSWYQQTPGQGLQFLFEYFSETQRNKGNFPGRFSGRQFSNSRSEMNVSTLELGDSALYLCASSLVGGTINTGELFFGEGSRLTVL.

The rearrangement links TRBV7-6 to TRBJ1-1, with D possibly matching TRBD1 (5 bases). The V gene's germline CDR1 is SGHVS and CDR2 FNYEAQ. The CDR3 runs 14 residues. Trimming left V 0 bases short and J 10 bases short, with 15 bases between. CDR3 amino acids: CASSLARRDQGAFF. The CDR3 DNA sequence: TGTGCCAGCAGCTTAGCGCGAAGGGATCAGGGAGCTTTCTTT.

This clonotype has only a few counts. The chain uses TRBV14 and TRBJ2-6; no clear D gene. The ends were cut back, 5 bases at V and 0 bases at J, with 8 bases in the middle. CDR1 and CDR2 from the germline V gene are SGHDN and FVKESK. The CDR3 runs 15 residues. The DNA for the CDR3 is TGTGCCAGCAGCGCTGGGATCTCTGGGGCCAACGTCCTGACTTTC. It encodes CASSAGISGANVLTF.